These 8 T cell receptor beta chains originate from one sample sequenced in a study of blood T cells in healthy people across ages (dated by TCRdb to the mid-2010s). To prepare the library, 5' RACE was applied. Sequencing relied on an Illumina HiSeq 2500. The second PCR ran for about 7 to 11 cycles and used a J-beta primer mix along with a sample-barcoded 5' primer. TCRdb reran the public reads through fastp at Q25 and MiXCR, keeping productive beta chains. Each CDR3 protein appears once, grouped with its most common genes and DNA. The sample has over a million distinct CDR3 sequences on record, around two fifths of them singletons. Of the sample, roughly 7.7% falls within the top ten clones. The sequenced material came from blood. These receptors originate from a woman between 18 and 30 years old in good health.

The rearrangement uses TRBV2 and TRBJ1-5; TRBD1 matches 12 bases. With 3 bases clipped from V and 7 bases from J, the junction kept 13 bases outside the gene matches. The CDR3 sequence is 18 residues long. Germline loops: CDR1 SNHLY, CDR2 FYNNEI. The CDR3 nucleotides read TGTGCCAGCAGTGAGGGGTTGGGACAGGGGGCGGTCGGGCAGCCCCAGCATTTT. Protein: CASSEGLGQGAVGQPQHF.

V is TRBV28 and J is TRBJ2-3; 15 bases match TRBD2. Losses at the gene ends were 8 bases for V and 3 bases for J; bases not matched to a gene: 12. CDR3 length equals 18 residues. The germline gives CDR1 MDHEN, CDR2 SYDVKM. The chain's CDR3 is CASGSLPGLAGGTDTQYF. DNA of the CDR3: TGTGCCAGCGGTTCACTTCCGGGACTAGCGGGGGGAACAGATACGCAGTATTTT.

This clonotype was observed once. This chain uses TRBV6-1 with TRBJ1-2, with a weak D call TRBD1 (6 bases). This CDR3 spans 19 amino acids. CDR1 and CDR2 (germline): MNHNS, SASEGT. The ends were cut back, 5 bases at V and 0 bases at J, with 25 bases in the middle. The CDR3 spells CASSPGPGAATITNYGYTF. The CDR3 bases are TGTGCCAGCAGTCCAGGGCCAGGGGCAGCCACGATCACTAACTATGGCTACACCTTC.

The rearrangement joins TRBV20-1 to TRBJ2-7, with D perhaps being TRBD1 or TRBD2 (5 bases each). Germline CDR1 reads DFQATT; CDR2 reads SNEGSKA (reference sequence). Trimming stripped 6 bases from V and 1 base from J, with 19 bases between. This CDR3 region has 15 residues. The CDR3 DNA reads TGCAGTGCCAAGAGGGGCTCCTCACTATCCTACGAGCAGTACTTC. Protein product: CSAKRGSSLSYEQYF.

The chain links TRBV9 to TRBJ2-1, with D perhaps assigned TRBD1 or TRBD2 (5 bases each). The germline CDR1 and CDR2 sequences are SGDLS and YYNGEE. This CDR3 comprises 15 residues. V was trimmed by 4 bases and J by 5 bases, leaving 16 bases between them. CDR3 protein: CASSPPGTNNNEQFF. Here the CDR3 DNA reads TGTGCCAGCAGCCCCCCCGGGACCAACAACAATGAGCAGTTCTTC.

The V gene is TRBV7-2, the J gene TRBJ2-7, with 12 bases lining up with TRBD2. Germline lookup yields CDR1 SGHTA and CDR2 FQGNSA. The CDR3 consists of 18 residues. J lost 2 bases, V lost 0 bases, and 8 bases had no gene match. CDR3 region: CASSLAKTSGSYPYEQYF. The DNA of the CDR3 is TGTGCCAGCAGCTTAGCGAAGACTAGCGGGAGCTATCCCTACGAGCAGTACTTC.

The CDR3 loop reads CASSLDNLNYGYTF. The CDR3 bases are TGTGCCAGCAGCTTAGACAACCTTAACTATGGCTACACCTTC. The rearrangement joins TRBV13 to TRBJ1-2; D gene ambiguous. This CDR3 has 14 residues. Trimming removed 1 base from V and 1 base from J, with 7 bases in between. Germline V gene data show CDR1 as PRHDT and CDR2 as FYEKMQ (reference sequence).

J is TRBJ1-1 and V is TRBV3-1, with a weak D call TRBD1 (6 bases). Germline CDR1 reads LGHDT; CDR2 reads YNNKEL (reference sequence). V lost 2 bases and J lost 1, with 11 bases in between. This CDR3 region has 15 residues. CDR3 in amino acids: CASSQQGGGNTEAFF. CDR3 bases: TGTGCCAGCAGCCAACAAGGGGGAGGGAACACTGAAGCTTTCTTT.